These 6 T cell receptor beta chains were sequenced from one sample in a study of T-cell reconstitution after alpha-beta-depleted transplantation in children. The library targeted TCRbeta and was prepared with unique molecular identifiers. TCRdb recomputed calls from the PCR reads with MiXCR, one row per CDR3 protein. This repertoire shows some 490,000 distinct CDR3 sequences, under 15% found once; its top ten account for less than 6.5%. The sample was PBMCs from the stem cell graft donor, taken from the stem cell graft. The receptors were sampled from a human donor who donated a stem cell graft to a child with combined immunodeficiency.

This clonotype occurred a few times. The rearrangement joins TRBV12-3 or TRBV12-4 to TRBJ2-7; 16 bases match TRBD2. V trimming: 7 bases; J trimming: 5 bases; junction bases outside the gene matches: 8. The CDR3 spans 16 residues. The CDR3 is CASKSGTSGGADEQYF. CDR3 coding DNA: TGTGCCAGCAAGTCAGGGACTAGCGGGGGGGCCGACGAGCAGTACTTC.

This clonotype came up a few times. The rearrangement joins TRBV4-1 to TRBJ1-2; 12 positions match TRBD1. V was pared by 4 bases and J by 4 bases, with 13 bases of the junction left unmatched. Germline CDR1 reads MGHRA; CDR2 reads YSYEKL. This CDR3 spans 18 amino acids. CDR3 sequence reads: CASSRTAGTGGEVYGYTF. The CDR3 region has the DNA TGCGCCAGCAGCCGGACTGCCGGGACAGGGGGCGAAGTCTATGGCTACACCTTC.

This clonotype was seen at least ten times. The V gene is TRBV12-3 or TRBV12-4, the J gene TRBJ2-7; D possibly corresponds to TRBD2 (5 bases). V was pared by 5 bases and J by 3 bases, with 8 bases between. The CDR3 length is 12 residues. The DNA for the CDR3 is TGTGCCAGCAGTCCCGAGGGCTACGAGCAGTACTTC. It encodes CASSPEGYEQYF.

Ten or more counts support this clonotype. The rearrangement links TRBV15 to TRBJ1-5; D gene ambiguous. With 0 bases removed from V and 3 bases from J, the gap between germline ends came to 9 bases. This CDR3 contains 15 residues. CDR1 is LNHNV, CDR2 YYDKDF, per germline (reference sequence). CDR3 bases: TGTGCCACCAGCAGAGATCGGGTGGCCAATCAGCCCCAGCATTTT. Translated: CATSRDRVANQPQHF. Complete variable domain (other parts from reference TRBV15 and TRBJ1-5): DAMVIQNPRYQVTQFGKPVTLSCSQTLNHNVMYWYQQKSSQAPKLLFHYYDKDFNNEADTPDNFQSRRPNTSFCFLDIRSPGLGDTAMYLCATSRDRVANQPQHFGDGTRLSIL.

This clonotype was seen more than once but under ten times. CDR3 DNA: TGTGCCAGCAGCCAAGAGCCGGCCGGTTCCCATTCACCCCTCCACTTT. Its protein is CASSQEPAGSHSPLHF. The chain combines TRBV4-2 with TRBJ1-6; no reliable D call. The CDR3 is 16 residues long. Germline-derived CDR1 and CDR2 are LGHNA and YNFKEQ. The V end was cut by 0 bases, the J end by 8 bases, with 14 bases between.

The chain links TRBV29-1 to TRBJ2-7; TRBD1 agrees at 7 bases. Unmatched junction bases numbered 6, after V lost 6 bases and J lost 4 bases. Germline CDR1 and CDR2: SQVTM and ANQGSEA. The CDR3 length is 12 residues. The DNA for the CDR3 is TGCAGCGTCAAACCACAGGGGTACGAGCAGTACTTC. It yields the protein CSVKPQGYEQYF.